Detailed here is one T cell receptor (beta chain). The antigen this receptor binds is unknown. No much larger clone exists at a distance of one base, and base qualities are not known. The cohort was made up of roughly 670 healthy bone marrow donors. All cohort members were sampled while nominally healthy, although unrecorded immune exposures were likely present. The donor was CMV seropositive and was included in the group of some 290 seropositive cohort members. Every donor gave a peripheral blood sample, and the peripheral blood mononuclear cells from that sample were used for TCR beta sequencing. Genomic DNA was extracted from the blood cell samples with the Qiagen DNeasy Blood Extraction Kit. Libraries were built with the immunoSEQ multiplex PCR assay. The multiplex PCR relied on a mix of 60 forward primers for TCR Vbeta segments and 13 reverse primers for TCR Jbeta segments. The CDR3 region of rearranged TCR beta genes was amplified from genomic DNA by a multiplex PCR assay. Amplified TCR beta libraries were sequenced as 87-base-pair reads on the Illumina HiSeq System. In the authors' own workflow: A later analysis counted approximately 84 million unique TCR beta chains across the roughly 700 repertoires, and some 11 million of these chains were shared by at least two donors. A nearest-neighbor algorithm error-corrected the raw reads and collapsed the reads into unique sequences, merging closely related sequences to remove PCR and sequencing errors. V, D and J gene segments were assigned by aligning CDR3 sequences to IMGT reference sequences. For a sequence to be retained, a match of at least six nucleotides was required to both a V gene segment and a J gene segment. A rearrangement was called productive if the CDR3 had no stop codons and remained in frame with V and J, and every other rearrangement was called non-productive. CDR3 was defined by IMGT convention, running from the second conserved V-encoded cysteine to the conserved J-encoded phenylalanine. In an earlier analysis of roughly 610 of the donors, sequences lacking an unambiguous match to a single V gene segment were excluded. An earlier analysis of 550 to 650 of the donors classified V segments as functional when productive rearrangements were above 56.7% and as segregating when the standard deviation between donors was above 5%. A statistical classification framework was built for diagnosing cytomegalovirus status from the catalog of TCR beta chain sequences. In a later analysis, TCR nucleotide sequences were compared against IMGT/GENE-DB human TR gene sequences so that V and J genes could be assigned. In a later analysis, CDR3 sequences and most-parsimonious VDJ recombination scenarios were assigned using the TCRdist pipeline. In a later analysis, every TCR beta chain was defined by the combination of its CDR3 amino acid sequence and its V-gene family, and reads without a unique V-gene family were dropped. A later analysis removed several hundred highly shared, low-generation-probability nucleotide sequences to deal with suspected cross-contamination and a sequencing artifact. In a later analysis, a clonal expansion index for each public chain was calculated from normalized within-repertoire ranks of inferred template counts. In a later analysis, generation probabilities were computed with a VDJ recombination model fitted to out-of-frame rearrangements, and the resulting probabilities were checked against IGoR. Hypergeometric tests were used in a later analysis to score TCR-TCR, TCR-HLA and TCR-CMV co-occurrence, with a repertoire-size bias correction applied to the TCR pairs. A later analysis estimated false discovery rates by permuting HLA or CMV assignments 20 times. In a later analysis, co-occurring TCRs were grouped with DBSCAN, and TCRdist sequence similarity was added when clustering was performed within HLA-allele-positive subsets. For co-occurrence clustering, repertoires with fewer than 30,000 or more than 120,000 public chains were excluded, along with four or five repertoires with anomalous nucleotide sharing. The source is immuneACCESS, and TCRdb retained only in-frame sequences with V and J called. Part of the clones is not carried over; for the studies checked, unresolved V genes explain less than half of this, and the remainder is unexplained. That table is the source of V, J and clone size, and D and trimming were worked out from the DNA. A total of roughly 120,000 clones appear in this sample, around 77% of them only once. The top ten clones comprise about 6% of the sample.

This entry is derived from a study of cytomegalovirus exposure and HLA in healthy donors (dated by TCRdb to 2016 to 2017). Regarding the complete study: An earlier analysis of approximately 640 of the donors reported 250 to 300 Gb of sequence data and around 110 million unique TCR beta sequences from roughly 200 million T cells. An early release that covered some 640 HLA-typed donors contained approximately 320 gigabases of sequencing data and 65 million to 100 million unique TCR sequences. Of the roughly 400 genotyped donors, roughly 85% fell in the genetic ancestry cluster associated with self-reported Caucasian donors. The study aimed to test whether signatures of past pathogen exposure could be identified by cataloging public T cell receptors. The study used immunosequencing to profile the T cell repertoires of several hundred subjects and linked those repertoires to cytomegalovirus serostatus. Besides the first cohort of around 670 subjects, a separate validation cohort made up of around 120 different subjects was used. To predict cytomegalovirus infection status, the study brought together high-throughput TCR immunosequencing, statistical association of individual TCRs with disease status, and machine learning. To study patterns of TCR occurrence, a later analysis re-analyzed previously published TCR beta repertoires from around 670 donors and added high-resolution HLA genotyping. Rather than drawing on any new phenotypic data, the later analysis identified candidate immune exposures from TCR beta sequences and the way those sequences occurred across donors. To decide whether each TCR beta V gene segment behaved as functional or pseudogenic, an earlier analysis of some 600 of the donors relied on high-throughput TCR beta sequencing. Donor age, sex, ethnicity and CMV serostatus were compiled together with the repertoire data. In a later genetic analysis, genome-wide SNP genotypes for 398 of the 666 donors were used, and that subset was treated as a discovery cohort. All discovery cohort repertoires had been generated on a single sequencing platform. Class I and class II HLA loci were covered by the typing at four-digit resolution. Typing coverage varied by locus: roughly 629-640 donors for A, B, C, DRB1 and DQB1; some 520 for DQA1; approximately 570 for DPA1; under 490 for DPB1. Roughly 5 DR-DQ haplotypes were handled as single units for association and clustering because linkage in the cohort was strong. Among about 370 genotyped donors of the cohort, an average of roughly 230,000 unique TCR beta nucleotide sequences was sequenced per donor, of which approximately 18% were non-productive. Overall results and qualifications from the work: In a later genetic analysis, fewer N-insertions in productive TCRs were reported among donors in an Asian-associated ancestry cluster than the roughly 700-donor mean. Immune exposure information for the cohort was limited to CMV serostatus. Correlated functional status among segregating V segments might reflect linkage disequilibrium, but an unknown experimental factor could not be ruled out. The study listed 150 to 200 TCR beta chains as associated with cytomegalovirus. V-gene and J-gene trimming of TCR beta chains was associated with a missense DCLRE1C variant in a later genetic analysis, and the association was replicated in an independent cohort. Across donors, most TCR sequences were observed very rarely, whereas some public TCRs were present in many individuals. Three of the identified cytomegalovirus-associated TCR beta chains were confirmed in vitro to be specific for cytomegalovirus antigens. The 87-base-pair reads could not distinguish some IMGT-functional V segments, including TRBV6-2 and TRBV6-3, so those segments were excluded. The classifier was reported to diagnose cytomegalovirus status with high specificity and sensitivity in both the original cohort and the validation cohort. Several of the top co-occurrence clusters appeared to be linked to parvovirus B19, influenza, CMV and Epstein-Barr virus, according to a later analysis. The sequencing pipeline was judged likely to have produced a cluster of highly shared sequence variants as a technical artifact. Only TCR beta chains were sequenced in this cohort, and the absence of alpha or paired-chain data limited detectable features. According to the authors, the approach could potentially be generalized to other disease states and immunological phenotypes. A further reported finding was that TCR beta sequences accurately predicted the HLA-A and HLA-B alleles for most subjects in the first cohort. Most CMV-associated TCR beta chains appeared to be HLA-restricted in a later analysis, and the HLA associations seemed to be driven largely by CMV exposure. Because counts were too low, some 17 rarely observed V segments, including chromosome 9 orphons, were left out of the earlier analysis of 587 of the donors. When HLA alleles, especially DR and DQ, strongly co-occurred, TCR associations were difficult to assign to individual alleles. In a later analysis, around 15,000 TCR beta sequences were associated with specific HLA alleles at a false discovery rate of 0.05. A later analysis found that TCR association rates varied across HLA loci, with DRB1 alleles showing the most associated TCRs and HLA-C alleles the fewest. Broadly in line with IMGT annotations, most TCR beta V segments showed up in productive rearrangements about 90% or about 30% of the time in an earlier analysis of about 500 of the donors. Presence/absence analyses assumed roughly uniform sequencing depth across donors, an assumption that may not hold. Compared with equally common non-associated chains, HLA-associated TCR beta chains in a later analysis were more clonally expanded and had lower generation probabilities. Because HLA typing was unavailable for some donors at each locus, only the typed subset was used in association tests.

From its cysteine to its phenylalanine, the CDR3 spans 15 amino acids. Left in the record is the CDR3 DNA by itself, 45 bases read in frame from the first base. V lost 4 bases and J lost 2 bases, and the count of bases not matched to a germline gene is 8. CDR1 and CDR2 were assigned from the germline V gene (reference sequence) as SGHNT and YYREEE. The V and J genes are TRBV5-4 and TRBJ2-5; TRBD1 fits 7 bases in the junction. This TCR was recovered from a man in his late teens or twenties in good health and CMV-seropositive. Source material: PBMCs. The DNA reads TGTGCCAGCAGCCTGAGGGACAGATCGCAAGAGACCCAGTACTTC. Its translation reads: CASSLRDRSQETQYF.